Below, 30 T cell receptor beta chains from the same sample are listed, as sequenced in a study of blood T cells in healthy people across ages (dated by TCRdb to 2014 to 2015). Libraries were made using 5' RACE. The reads were generated on an Illumina HiSeq 2500. A second PCR of about 6 to 11 cycles was performed with a sample-barcoded 5' primer and a J-beta primer mix. The raw public data were reprocessed by TCRdb itself: fastp quality trimming at Q25, MiXCR clonotype calling, in-frame beta chains only. Here each entry gathers all rows of one CDR3 protein and keeps the most common genes and DNA. This sample lists some 1.4 million distinct CDR3 sequences; about 43% were detected once. Clones ranked in the top ten supply roughly 8.2% of the sample. The sequencing sample was made of blood. These TCRs come from a woman aged 18-29 years in good health.

J is TRBJ2-1 and V is TRBV12-3 or TRBV12-4, with 8 bases aligning to TRBD2. The CDR3 length is 14 residues. Germline trimming cut 5 bases from V and 4 bases from J; bases unmatched to any gene: 4. CDR3: CASSDIAGYNEQFF. The CDR3 bases are TGTGCCAGCAGTGATATAGCGGGGTACAATGAGCAGTTCTTC.

V usage is TRBV9 and J usage is TRBJ2-1, with D unclear. Deletions cut 7 bases from V and 4 bases from J, with 6 bases between. In germline, CDR1 is SGDLS, CDR2 YYNGEE. The CDR3 is 11 amino acids. Here the CDR3 reads CASGNYNEQFF. CDR3 nucleotides: TGTGCCAGCGGGAATTACAATGAGCAGTTCTTC.

There are a few counts of this clonotype. The rearrangement uses TRBV21-1 and TRBJ2-4; no DNA check was done on the table's D call, TRBD2. TRBV21-1 is given as a pseudogene. CDR3 length: 12 amino acids. In DNA, the CDR3 is TGTGCCAGCAGCAAAGAGGTAGCGACACAGTACTTC. Its protein product is CASSKEVATQYF.

The chain joins TRBV12-3 or TRBV12-4 to TRBJ1-1; tentative D call: TRBD1 (6 bases). This CDR3 spans 13 amino acids. Trimming shortened V by 9 bases and J by 1 base, and 12 bases separated the two germline ends. The chain's CDR3 is CASKRGANTEAFF. The CDR3 nucleotides are TGTGCCAGTAAAAGGGGGGCGAACACTGAAGCTTTCTTT.

Concerning this clonotype: One junction end does not reproduce the germline sequence, and a read error may be involved. The V call is TRBV6-6, the J call TRBJ1-5, with TRBD1 matching 10 bases. In germline, CDR1 is MNHNY, CDR2 SVGAGI (reference sequence). The CDR3 has 16 residues. The CDR3 DNA follows: TGCGCCAGCAGCGACCGGGACAGGGGACTAAATCAGCCCCAGCATTTT. This encodes CASSDRDRGLNQPQHF.

Turning to this clonotype: The junction and the germline gene differ at one end; a read error may be behind it. V gene TRBV18 combines with J gene TRBJ2-7; D call uncertain. Germline values: CDR1 KGHSH, CDR2 LQKENI. The CDR3 runs to 17 residues. The CDR3 here is CASSPPPQVAVSYEQYF. DNA of the CDR3: TGTGCCAGTTCACCACCCCCTCAGGTGGCCGTCTCCTACGAGCAGTACTTC.

The table lists this clonotype with a few counts. The CDR3: CASSYGNIGTQYF. The DNA for the CDR3 is TGTGCCAGCAGTTATGGAAATATCGGGACCCAGTACTTC. The genes are TRBV27 and TRBJ2-5; D not certain. Germline values: CDR1 MNHEY, CDR2 SMNVEV (reference sequence). The ends were cut back, 4 bases at V and 7 bases at J, with 13 bases in the middle. The CDR3 has 13 amino acids.

The rearrangement uses TRBV28 and TRBJ1-4; D not resolved. The V end was cut by 7 bases, the J end by 0 bases, with 6 bases between. This CDR3 has 13 residues. Germline lookup yields CDR1 MDHEN and CDR2 SYDVKM. The DNA of the CDR3 is TGTGCCAGCACCGAAGCAACTAATGAAAAACTGTTTTTT. The encoded protein is CASTEATNEKLFF. Drawing the rest from reference TRBV28 and TRBJ1-4, the complete variable domain is DVKVTQSSRYLVKRTGEKVFLECVQDMDHENMFWYRQDPGLGLRLIYFSYDVKMKEKGDIPEGYSVSREKKERFSLILESASTNQTSMYLCASTEATNEKLFFGSGTQLSVL.

The V call is TRBV5-1, the J call TRBJ2-4, with D perhaps TRBD1 (5 bases). V gave up 3 bases and J gave up 7 bases, with 14 bases separating them. Germline CDR1 and CDR2: SGHRS and YFSETQ. The CDR3 length is 14 residues. The CDR3 is CASSSNHPGNIQYF. Written as DNA, the CDR3 is TGCGCCAGCAGCTCGAACCATCCAGGGAACATTCAGTACTTC.

This clonotype was detected a few times. V gene TRBV6-5 combines with J gene TRBJ1-5; D is possibly TRBD1 (5 bases). Germline-derived CDR1 and CDR2 are MNHEY and SVGAGI. This CDR3 is built from 14 residues. Trimming stripped 8 bases from V and 1 base from J, with 12 bases between. The DNA for the CDR3 is TGTGCCAGCTCCAACCGGGACAGCAATCAGCCCCAGCATTTT. Its protein is CASSNRDSNQPQHF.

At least ten counts were recorded for this clonotype. The chain has TRBV7-2 and TRBJ2-1, with D possibly being TRBD2 (5 bases). The CDR3 spans 16 residues. Germline lookup yields CDR1 SGHTA and CDR2 FQGNSA. The V end was cut by 4 bases, the J end by 0 bases, with 13 bases between. The CDR3 sequence: CASSSSGVYSYNEQFF. Written as DNA, the CDR3 is TGTGCCAGCAGCTCCAGCGGAGTTTACTCCTACAATGAGCAGTTCTTC. The entire variable domain, with the rest obtained from reference TRBV7-2 and TRBJ2-1, is as follows: GAGVSQSPSNKVTEKGKDVELRCDPISGHTALYWYRQSLGQGLEFLIYFQGNSAPDKSGLPSDRFSAERTGGSVSTLTIQRTQQEDSAVYLCASSSSGVYSYNEQFFGPGTRLTVL.

The chain is built from TRBV2 and TRBJ2-1, with 9 positions matching TRBD2. Germline CDR1 and CDR2: SNHLY and FYNNEI. This CDR3 contains 14 residues. J was trimmed by 8 bases and V by 4 bases; bases with no gene match: 6. CDR3 coding DNA: TGTGCCAGCAGTGGTAGCGGGAGACGTGATGAGCAGTTCTTC. Translating gives CASSGSGRRDEQFF.

Only a few counts were recorded for this clonotype. The V call is TRBV7-9, the J call TRBJ1-2; no firm D call. The CDR3 spans 17 residues. The V and J ends lost 5 bases and 4 bases respectively, with 23 bases between them. Germline V gene lookup returns CDR1 SEHNR and CDR2 FQNEAQ (reference sequence). The CDR3 sequence is CASSLRGAGTPPYGYTF. The CDR3 DNA follows: TGTGCCAGCAGCCTTCGGGGAGCAGGCACCCCCCCCTATGGCTACACCTTC.

The chain employs TRBV27 and TRBJ1-5, with D possibly TRBD1 on 5 matching bases. This CDR3 has 14 amino acids. V was shortened by 2 bases and J by 5 bases, with 10 bases between the two germline ends. Germline assignment: CDR1 MNHEY and CDR2 SMNVEV (reference sequence). Here the CDR3 reads CASSLRSGYQPQHF. The CDR3 bases are TGTGCCAGCAGTTTAAGGTCAGGGTATCAGCCCCAGCATTTT.

The chain joins TRBV7-9 to TRBJ1-2; D is possibly TRBD1 (6 bases). The CDR3 covers 16 residues. V gave up 5 bases and J gave up 4 bases, with 20 bases separating them. Germline V gene data show CDR1 as SEHNR and CDR2 as FQNEAQ (reference sequence). This CDR3 reads CASSPRGATGGYGYTF. DNA of the CDR3: TGTGCCAGCAGCCCCCGGGGGGCGACAGGAGGCTATGGCTACACCTTC. Based on the CDR3 plus reference TRBV7-9 and TRBJ1-2, the full variable domain is DTGVSQNPRHKITKRGQNVTFRCDPISEHNRLYWYRQTLGQGPEFLTYFQNEAQLEKSRLLSDRFSAERPKGSFSTLEIQRTEQGDSAMYLCASSPRGATGGYGYTFGSGTRLTVV.

The chain couples TRBV3-1 to TRBJ2-7; 8 nucleotides line up with TRBD1. Looked up from germline, CDR1 is LGHDT and CDR2 is YNNKEL (reference sequence). The V gene end was trimmed by 6 bases and the J gene end by 2 bases; junction bases not matched to a gene: 15. The CDR3 has 17 amino acids. The CDR3 sequence is CASRRKIGTGSAYEQYF. The CDR3 nucleotides are TGTGCCAGCAGGCGCAAGATCGGGACAGGTTCCGCCTACGAGCAGTACTTC.

This clonotype has more than one count but fewer than ten. The chain combines TRBV20-1 with TRBJ2-5; D gene unclear. Trimming left V 8 bases short and J 1 base short, with 11 bases between. The CDR3 totals 12 residues. The germline V gene encodes CDR1 DFQATT and CDR2 SNEGSKA (reference sequence). The CDR3 protein is CSPTFGQETQYF. Written as DNA, the CDR3 is TGCAGTCCCACATTCGGCCAAGAGACCCAGTACTTC.

This clonotype has a handful of counts. The chain links TRBV2 to TRBJ2-7; 9 bases map to TRBD2. The ends lost 10 bases at V and 2 bases at J; junction bases unmatched: 6. Germline values: CDR1 SNHLY, CDR2 FYNNEI. This CDR3 has 13 residues. CDR3 sequence (DNA): TGTGCCAATAGACTAGCGGAGGCCTACGAGCAGTACTTC. This encodes CANRLAEAYEQYF. Combining the CDR3 with reference TRBV2 and TRBJ2-7 gives the whole variable domain EPEVTQTPSHQVTQMGQEVILRCVPISNHLYFYWYRQILGQKVEFLVSFYNNEISEKSEIFDDQFSVERPDGSNFTLKIRSTKLEDSAMYFCANRLAEAYEQYFGPGTRLTVT.

The V call is TRBV7-8, the J call TRBJ1-2, with 10 bases matching TRBD1. Trimming removed 1 base from V and 3 bases from J; junction bases left unmatched: 8. CDR1 is SGHVS, CDR2 FQNEAQ, per germline. CDR3 size: 17 residues. The CDR3 sequence: CASSLGVLGTGDYGYTF. The CDR3 coding sequence is TGTGCCAGCAGCTTAGGTGTATTGGGGACAGGGGACTATGGCTACACCTTC. Full variable domain (outside the CDR3, taken from reference TRBV7-8 and TRBJ1-2): GAGVSQSPRYKVAKRGQDVALRCDPISGHVSLFWYQQALGQGPEFLTYFQNEAQLDKSGLPSDRFFAERPEGSVSTLKIQRTQQEDSAVYLCASSLGVLGTGDYGYTFGSGTRLTVV.

The rearrangement joins TRBV20-1 to TRBJ2-3, with a possible D match to TRBD2 (6 bases). The CDR3 totals 16 residues. Germline values: CDR1 DFQATT, CDR2 SNEGSKA (reference sequence). Trimming shortened V by 4 bases and J by 3 bases, and 20 bases separated the two germline ends. The CDR3 nucleotides are TGCAGTGCTACTAGGGCGGGGACTGGTCCTACAGATACGCAGTATTTT. It specifies CSATRAGTGPTDTQYF.

This clonotype was detected ten times or more. The J gene is TRBJ2-7, the V gene TRBV20-1; 7 bases align to TRBD1. The V and J ends lost 2 bases and 4 bases, in that order; junction bases with no gene match: 8. The CDR3 is 14 residues long. Germline CDR1 and CDR2: DFQATT and SNEGSKA (reference sequence). CDR3 DNA: TGCAGTGCTAGACTTACAGGGGTCAGTTACGAGCAGTACTTC. Its protein product is CSARLTGVSYEQYF.

This clonotype was detected a few times. J is TRBJ2-3 and V is TRBV20-1, with D maybe TRBD2 (6 bases). Trimming removed 0 bases from V and 5 bases from J, with 6 bases in between. Looked up from germline, CDR1 is DFQATT and CDR2 is SNEGSKA (reference sequence). The CDR3 runs 12 residues. In DNA form, the CDR3 reads TGCAGTGCTAGAGAAGCGGGAGATACGCAGTATTTT. Its translation: CSAREAGDTQYF.

In this sample, this clonotype turned up many times. This chain joins TRBV3-1 and TRBJ2-1; 10 nucleotides line up with TRBD2. There are 15 residues in the CDR3. Germline assignment: CDR1 LGHDT and CDR2 YNNKEL (reference sequence). V lost 4 bases, J lost 5 bases, and 5 bases stayed unmatched. The CDR3 DNA reads as TGTGCCAGCAGCCTTAGCGGGGGGAATGACAATGAGCAGTTCTTC. Its protein is CASSLSGGNDNEQFF.

The chain combines TRBV5-8 with TRBJ2-5, with D possibly being TRBD1 or TRBD2 (5 bases each). CDR1 is SGHTS and CDR2 is YDEGEE in the germline V gene. CDR3 size: 15 residues. Trimming removed 0 bases from V and 11 bases from J, with 20 bases in between. The CDR3 loop is CASSLEGLAGNEQYF. The CDR3 coding sequence is TGTGCCAGCAGCTTGGAGGGGCTAGCCGGCAATGAGCAGTACTTC.

This clonotype was detected only a few times. This rearrangement joins TRBV10-3 to TRBJ2-7; TRBD1 matches at 7 bases. There are 14 residues in the CDR3. Germline V gives CDR1 ENHRY, CDR2 SYGVKD. The V and J ends lost 4 bases and 6 bases, in that order; junction bases with no gene match: 9. The CDR3 region is CAISAGQNYFEQYF. The CDR3 DNA follows: TGTGCCATCAGTGCGGGACAGAACTACTTCGAGCAGTACTTC.

This clonotype was counted ten times or more. This rearrangement joins TRBV4-2 to TRBJ2-7, with D perhaps TRBD1 (6 bases). From germline, CDR1 is LGHNA and CDR2 YNFKEQ. V lost 5 bases and J lost 5, with 13 bases in between. The length of the CDR3 is 13 residues. The DNA for the CDR3 is TGTGCCAGCAGCGCAACCAAGGGGGACGAGCAGTACTTC. Translated, it gives CASSATKGDEQYF.

The rearrangement joins TRBV3-1 to TRBJ2-5; the D gene is possibly TRBD1 (6 bases). With 0 bases removed from V and 2 bases from J, the gap between germline ends came to 13 bases. This CDR3 is 16 amino acids long. From germline, CDR1 is LGHDT and CDR2 YNNKEL (reference sequence). Written as DNA, the CDR3 is TGTGCCAGCAGCCAAGATCTAGGGGGACCACAAGAGACCCAGTACTTC. It codes for CASSQDLGGPQETQYF.

V and J are TRBV5-5 and TRBJ1-4, with TRBD1 as a possible D gene (5 bases). V lost 3 bases to trimming and J lost 8 bases, with 20 bases between them. Germline V gene data show CDR1 as SGHKS and CDR2 as YYEKEE (reference sequence). The CDR3 totals 16 residues. The CDR3 is CASSSTLGVAGEKLFF. DNA of the CDR3: TGTGCCAGCAGCTCGACCTTGGGGGTAGCAGGGGAAAAACTGTTTTTT.

The chain combines TRBV7-9 with TRBJ1-5, with D hard to call. The germline gives CDR1 SEHNR, CDR2 FQNEAQ (reference sequence). V was shortened by 0 bases and J by 8 bases, with 8 bases between the two germline ends. The CDR3 loop spans 13 amino acids. The CDR3 DNA sequence: TGTGCCAGCAGCTTAGCGCCGGTAGAGCCCCAGCATTTT. This encodes CASSLAPVEPQHF.

This chain joins TRBV24-1 and TRBJ2-1; tentative D call: TRBD2 (7 bases). V lost 9 bases to trimming and J lost 0 bases, with 20 bases between them. Germline values: CDR1 KGHDR, CDR2 SFDVKD. The CDR3 spans 17 residues. The CDR3 nucleotides read TGTGCCACCGGTGGGGGGGCCGGAGGAGGCTCCTACAATGAGCAGTTCTTC. This sequence encodes CATGGGAGGGSYNEQFF.